One sample yielded the 16 T cell receptor beta chains listed below, sequenced in a study of blood T cell repertoires in COVID-19. TCRdb's table, derived via immunoSEQ multiplex PCR, lists solely in-frame clones and lacks some. This table holds 140,000 or so clones, about 79% found once. Sequenced sample: PBMCs or T cells enriched from blood (not recorded which). Source of these receptors: a man aged 45 to 65 who had recovered from COVID-19.

This clone has just a few counts. This chain links TRBV6-5 with TRBJ1-5, with D maybe TRBD1 (5 bases). The length of the CDR3 is 13 residues. Deletions cut 7 bases from V and 7 bases from J, with 14 bases between. Germline V lookup: CDR1 MNHEY, CDR2 SVGAGI. CDR3 sequence: CASTSGGNQPQHF. CDR3 DNA: TGTGCCAGCACCTCCGGGGGTAACCAGCCCCAGCATTTT.

This clone has a handful of counts. This sequence joins TRBV7-8 and TRBJ2-2; TRBD2 agrees at 13 bases. V lost 3 bases, J lost 5 bases, and 6 bases stayed unmatched. CDR3 length equals 17 residues. Per the germline V gene, CDR1 is SGHVS and CDR2 is FQNEAQ. CDR3 DNA sequence: TGTGCCAGCAGCTTTAGACTAGCGGGGGGTGTGACCGGGGAGCTGTTTTTT. Its protein is CASSFRLAGGVTGELFF.

V gene TRBV5-1 combines with J gene TRBJ2-6, with 10 bases fitting TRBD1. Germline CDR1 is SGHRS and CDR2 is YFSETQ. This CDR3 is 18 amino acids long. The V gene end was trimmed by 4 bases and the J gene end by 0 bases; junction bases not matched to a gene: 7. For the CDR3, the DNA is TGCGCCAGCAGCCCGGCCGGGACAGGGGCCTCTGGGGCCAACGTCCTGACTTTC. This translates into CASSPAGTGASGANVLTF.

Only one count was recorded for this clone. V usage is TRBV5-8 and J usage is TRBJ1-4; perhaps TRBD1 as D (5 bases). The CDR3 is 17 residues long. CDR1 is SGHTS and CDR2 is YDEGEE in the germline V gene. V lost 0 bases, J lost 2 bases, and 14 bases lay in between. The CDR3 loop reads CASSLAHGRATNEKLFF. The CDR3 nucleotides read TGTGCCAGCAGCTTGGCCCACGGCAGGGCTACTAATGAAAAACTGTTTTTT.

This clone occurred a few times. V usage is TRBV19 and J usage is TRBJ2-7, with 8 bases lining up with TRBD1. The CDR3 has 14 amino acids. V shed 4 bases, J shed 3 bases, and the junction held 5 bases outside the gene matches. Per germline, CDR1 LNHDA and CDR2 SQIVND (reference sequence). CDR3 DNA sequence: TGTGCCAGTAGTAGTGCAGGGGGCGGCTACGAGCAGTACTTC. Translated, it gives CASSSAGGGYEQYF.

The chain uses TRBV7-2 and TRBJ1-6, with TRBD1 matching over 9 bases. CDR3 length equals 14 residues. Germline values: CDR1 SGHTA, CDR2 FQGNSA. Trimming took 6 bases from V and 10 from J; bases not matched to a gene: 7. The DNA of the CDR3 is TGTGCCAGCAGACAGGACAGGGGTGGATCACCCCTCCACTTT. As protein: CASRQDRGGSPLHF.

This clone was seen a single time. The CDR3 spells CASASGGGVYEQYF. The CDR3 nucleotides are TGTGCCAGCGCGAGTGGCGGGGGGGTCTACGAGCAGTACTTC. This chain joins TRBV6-5 and TRBJ2-7; 9 bases align to TRBD2. Unmatched junction bases numbered 8, after V lost 8 bases and J lost 3 bases. Germline V gene data show CDR1 as MNHEY and CDR2 as SVGAGI. The CDR3 consists of 14 residues.

The chain couples TRBV4-3 to TRBJ2-5, with 7 nucleotides matching TRBD1. Germline trimming cut 4 bases from V and 5 bases from J; bases unmatched to any gene: 4. The CDR3 consists of 13 residues. Germline lookup yields CDR1 LGHNA and CDR2 YSLEER. CDR3 coding DNA: TGCGCCAGCAGCCCGATACAGGGGGAGACCCAGTACTTC. Protein product: CASSPIQGETQYF.

This clone showed up just once. The V gene is TRBV7-3, the J gene TRBJ2-1; D possibly corresponds to TRBD1 (6 bases). The ends were cut back, 3 bases at V and 4 bases at J, with 7 bases in the middle. The germline V gene encodes CDR1 SGHTA and CDR2 FQGTGA. The CDR3 loop spans 13 amino acids. CDR3 nucleotide sequence: TGTGCCAGCAGCTTGGGACAATACAATGAGCAGTTCTTC. Its protein product is CASSLGQYNEQFF.

CDR3: CASSGTYGYTF. The CDR3 DNA sequence: TGCGCCAGCAGCGGGACTTATGGCTACACCTTC. This rearrangement joins TRBV5-1 to TRBJ1-2; weak D call: TRBD1 (5 bases). The CDR3 contains 11 residues. Germline CDR1 SGHRS, CDR2 YFSETQ. Trimming left V 4 bases short and J 5 bases short, with 6 bases between.

The V and J genes are TRBV3-1 (or the pseudogene TRBV3-2) and TRBJ2-7; 7 bases are a match to TRBD2. The CDR3 is made up of 13 amino acids. Germline CDR1 and CDR2: LGHDT and YNNKEL (reference sequence). Germline trimming cut 1 base from V and 6 bases from J; bases unmatched to any gene: 3. In nucleotides, the CDR3 is TGTGCCAGCAGCCAAGGGACTAGATCCGAGCAGTACTTC. Translating it yields CASSQGTRSEQYF.

The J gene is TRBJ1-2, the V gene TRBV6-5, with D unclear. Germline loops: CDR1 MNHEY, CDR2 SVGAGI. V was trimmed by 0 bases and J by 4 bases, leaving 12 bases between them. The CDR3 covers 15 residues. This chain's CDR3 is CASSYSVLSPYGYTF. CDR3 sequence (DNA): TGTGCCAGCAGTTACTCTGTCCTTTCTCCCTATGGCTACACCTTC.

The chain has TRBV28 and TRBJ2-1, with 7 bases fitting TRBD1. The CDR3 length is 15 residues. Germline loops: CDR1 MDHEN, CDR2 SYDVKM. With V trimmed by 6 bases and J by 0 bases, 5 bases remained unmatched. CDR3 residues: CASSSDRSSYNEQFF. The CDR3, as DNA: TGTGCCAGCAGCTCGGACAGGAGCTCCTACAATGAGCAGTTCTTC.

To note about this clone: At the DNA level, this CDR3 is encoded by other sequences in the same sample as well. This rearrangement joins TRBV4-3 to TRBJ2-3; 8 bases line up with TRBD1. This CDR3 is built from 14 residues. With 4 bases clipped from V and 4 bases from J, the junction kept 4 bases outside the gene matches. CDR1 LGHNA and CDR2 YSLEER come from the germline V gene. The CDR3 spells CASSPGQGPDTQYF. For the CDR3, the DNA is TGCGCCAGCAGCCCCGGACAGGGACCAGATACGCAGTATTTT.

The chain combines TRBV15 with TRBJ1-5; D is perhaps TRBD1 (6 bases). With 5 bases removed from V and 0 bases from J, the gap between germline ends came to 11 bases. The CDR3 consists of 15 residues. In germline, CDR1 is LNHNV, CDR2 YYDKDF (reference sequence). The DNA of the CDR3 is TGTGCCACCAGCGGTCAGGGGTTTAGCAATCAGCCCCAGCATTTT. It encodes CATSGQGFSNQPQHF.

This chain links TRBV2 with TRBJ1-2; the match to TRBD1 covers 8 bases. The CDR3 extends over 15 amino acids. CDR1 and CDR2 from the germline V gene are SNHLY and FYNNEI. V lost 6 bases, J lost 4 bases, and 10 bases stayed unmatched. This CDR3 is CASRKDRENAYGYTF. CDR3 DNA sequence: TGTGCCAGCAGGAAGGACAGGGAAAACGCCTATGGCTACACCTTC. The variable domain in full, completed from reference TRBV2 and TRBJ1-2, reads EPEVTQTPSHQVTQMGQEVILRCVPISNHLYFYWYRQILGQKVEFLVSFYNNEISEKSEIFDDQFSVERPDGSNFTLKIRSTKLEDSAMYFCASRKDRENAYGYTFGSGTRLTVV.